The clone carrying this T cell receptor (beta chain) was recorded at least ten times. The sample originates from a study of blood T cell repertoires in COVID-19. Repertoires were generated with immunoSEQ multiplex PCR, while TCRdb's copy carries only in-frame clones and drops some. The table records about 260,000 clones, approximately 90% of them present only once. This clonotype was sampled from a young man with active or convalescent COVID-19. Sequenced sample: peripheral blood.

CDR3 residues: CASSEGLADRSYEQYF. The CDR3 nucleotides read TGCGCCAGCAGCGAAGGACTAGCGGATCGCTCCTACGAGCAGTACTTC. This rearrangement joins TRBV4-3 to TRBJ2-7, with TRBD2 matching over 10 bases. CDR1 is LGHNA, CDR2 YSLEER, per germline. Trimming cost V 5 bases and J 0 bases; bases outside gene matches: 7. The CDR3 has 16 residues.